This T cell receptor (beta chain) was retrieved from a study of shared clonotypes between healthy human individuals. Study summary: CD4 naive and memory got three plates each, CD8 naive two, CD8 memory one. Findings and caveats of the study: Collection of samples was limited to blood; tissue repertoires likely differ. Deeper or shallower sequencing was expected to change how clonotypes are shared among donors.

As for this clone: Antigen specificity is unknown.

Evenly divided among several immunoSEQ plates was the genomic DNA of each subset. The protocol was immunoSEQ multiplex PCR, while the TCRdb copy is restricted to in-frame clones and leaves out a portion. The sample shows under 700,000 clones, roughly 96% of them seen only once. J was trimmed by 6 bases and V by 5 bases; bases with no gene match: 7. Germline-derived CDR1 and CDR2 are MDHEN and SYDVKM. The CDR3 loop spans 14 amino acids. Selected positively for CCR7 and CD45RO-negative, naive CD8 cells excluded terminally differentiated effector memory CD45RA+ cells. The sample consisted of naive CD8+ T cells sorted from blood. The V and J genes are TRBV28 and TRBJ1-5, with 7 bases that match TRBD1. The sequence derives from a woman in her twenties or thirties in good health. The CDR3 nucleotides are TGTGCCAGCAGTAAGCGACAGGGTTTTCAGCCCCAGCATTTT. Its protein is CASSKRQGFQPQHF.